The next 10 T cell receptor beta chains were all read from a single sample in a study of T cells in narcolepsy. Using immunoSEQ multiplex PCR, the repertoire was profiled, and TCRdb retains in-frame clones only, with some absent. The data show some 30,000 clones, around 79% seen once. Sequencing input: CD45RA- memory CD4+ T cells from PBMCs. These receptors were collected from a human donor with narcolepsy.

This chain links TRBV6-1 with TRBJ2-3; TRBD2 is a possible D gene (6 bases). Germline values: CDR1 MNHNS, CDR2 SASEGT. This CDR3 has 12 amino acids. As DNA, the CDR3 is TGTGTCATTTGGAGGGGCGCAGATACGCAGTATTTT. It specifies CVIWRGADTQYF.

Notes on this clone: Its ends do not fully match the called genes, so a read error is possible. The V call is TRBV7-3, the J call TRBJ2-7, with TRBD2 identical over 14 bases. The CDR3 runs to 13 residues. Germline loops: CDR1 SGHTA, CDR2 FQGTGA. CDR3 amino acids: CASSAMGLAGVCF. The CDR3 bases are TGTGCCAGCAGCGCTATGGGACTAGCGGGAGTATGTTTC.

This clone was counted only a few times. The chain employs TRBV30 and TRBJ2-7, with 7 positions matching TRBD2. The CDR3 runs 13 residues. V gave up 6 bases and J gave up 2 bases; unmatched junction bases: 7. Germline values: CDR1 GTSNPN, CDR2 SVGIG (reference sequence). CDR3 sequence (DNA): TGTGCCTGTTTTGGCGCGGGGGCCTACGAGCAGTACTTC. It translates to CACFGAGAYEQYF.

The gene calls are TRBV2 and TRBJ2-5; no clear D gene. Per the germline V gene, CDR1 is SNHLY and CDR2 is FYNNEI. V was trimmed by 1 base and J by 8 bases, leaving 8 bases between them. The CDR3 runs to 12 residues. The CDR3: CASSEGLSTQYF. The CDR3 nucleotides are TGTGCCAGCAGTGAAGGACTTAGTACCCAGTACTTC.

CDR3 protein: CASAQRAGSNYGYTF. The CDR3 nucleotides read TGTGCCAGCGCCCAAAGGGCAGGGAGCAACTATGGCTACACCTTC. The gene calls are TRBV11-1 and TRBJ1-2, with D possibly TRBD1 on 5 matching bases. The CDR3 is 15 amino acids. Deletions cut 8 bases from V and 2 bases from J, with 18 bases between. From germline, CDR1 is SGHAT and CDR2 FQDESV (reference sequence).

The sample holds one count of this clone. The junction does not match germline at one end; this may be a read error. The rearrangement uses TRBV7-7 and TRBJ2-2, with 11 bases matching TRBD1. The CDR3 is made up of 18 amino acids. Germline-derived CDR1 and CDR2 are SSHAT and FNYEAQ (reference sequence). The DNA for the CDR3 is TGTGCTAGCAGCCCCGTTCTGGGACAGGGGGGTAACACCGGGGAGCTGTTTTTT. Translation gives CASSPVLGQGGNTGELFF.

This chain connects TRBV7-2 to TRBJ2-2; TRBD2 matches at 10 bases. This CDR3 contains 17 residues. The germline gives CDR1 SGHTA, CDR2 FQGNSA. V shed 5 bases, J shed 5 bases, and the junction held 11 bases outside the gene matches. CDR3 residues: CASSPRTSGGGTGELFF. DNA of the CDR3: TGTGCCAGCAGCCCCAGGACTAGCGGAGGGGGGACCGGGGAGCTGTTTTTT.

The chain couples TRBV7-2 to TRBJ2-7, with 7 positions matching TRBD1. The V gene's germline CDR1 is SGHTA and CDR2 FQGNSA. The CDR3 contains 15 residues. The J segment lost 3 bases and the V segment lost 5 bases, leaving 10 bases of the junction unmatched. CDR3 protein: CASSTTGTVNYEQYF. DNA of the CDR3: TGTGCCAGCAGCACCACCGGGACAGTGAACTACGAGCAGTACTTC.

The genes are TRBV4-2 and TRBJ1-2; unclear D gene. Trimming removed 6 bases at V and 1 base at J, with 18 bases between. This CDR3 spans 16 amino acids. Germline V CDR1 and CDR2: LGHNA, YNFKEQ. For the CDR3, the DNA is TGTGCCAGCAGAGCTGAGGGAGGGCCCTTTAACTATGGCTACACCTTC. This encodes CASRAEGGPFNYGYTF.

Note on this clone: Within the sample, other DNA sequences also encode this same CDR3. The V call is TRBV5-1, the J call TRBJ2-7; 9 nucleotides match TRBD1. Germline V gives CDR1 SGHRS, CDR2 YFSETQ. The V segment lost 4 bases and the J segment 4 bases; nucleotides outside the gene matches: 9. This CDR3 is built from 15 residues. The CDR3 DNA reads TGCGCCAGCAGCATACAGTGGGGACAGGGTTACGAGCAGTACTTC. It is translated as CASSIQWGQGYEQYF.